The subject of this entry is one TCR beta chain. Its matching antigen is unknown. The data stem from a study of blood T cells in healthy people across ages. The study's findings and limits: While age rose, TCR beta diversity per million T cells dropped in a roughly linear way.

A second PCR, run for about 7 to 11 cycles, used a sample-barcoded 5' primer plus a J-beta primer mix. One entry per CDR3 protein results from TCRdb running MiXCR on the 5' RACE reads. The sample includes about 930,000 distinct CDR3 sequences, around 29% of them seen just once. The CDR3 is made up of 15 amino acids. The V end lost 5 bases, the J end lost 2 bases, and 15 bases lay between the germline ends. In terms of origin and age, donors were healthy Caucasian individuals from Russia aged roughly 6 to 95. This same sample was also taken into another study, of T cells of mothers and their children.

The sample was blood. This TCR was recovered from a middle-aged woman in good health. The genes are TRBV12-3 or TRBV12-4 and TRBJ1-1; D is ambiguous. CDR3 nucleotide sequence: TGTGCCAGCAGTGATCAGAGAATTGGTAACACTGAAGCTTTCTTT. Translated: CASSDQRIGNTEAFF.